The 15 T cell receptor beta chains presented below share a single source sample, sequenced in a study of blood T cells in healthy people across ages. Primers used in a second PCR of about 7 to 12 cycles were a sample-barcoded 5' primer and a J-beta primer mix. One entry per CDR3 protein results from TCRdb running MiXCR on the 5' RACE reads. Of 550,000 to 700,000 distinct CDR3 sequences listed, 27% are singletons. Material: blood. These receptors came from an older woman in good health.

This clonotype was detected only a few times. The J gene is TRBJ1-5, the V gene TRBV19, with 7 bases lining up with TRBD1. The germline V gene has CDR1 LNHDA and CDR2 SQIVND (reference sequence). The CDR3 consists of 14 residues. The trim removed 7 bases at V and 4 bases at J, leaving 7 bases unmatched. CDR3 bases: TGTGCCAGTAACCCCGGGACAGTAAATCAGCCCCAGCATTTT. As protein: CASNPGTVNQPQHF. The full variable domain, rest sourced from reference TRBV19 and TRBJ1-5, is DGGITQSPKYLFRKEGQNVTLSCEQNLNHDAMYWYRQDPGQGLRLIYYSQIVNDFQKGDIAEGYSVSREKKESFPLTVTSAQKNPTAFYLCASNPGTVNQPQHFGDGTRLSIL.

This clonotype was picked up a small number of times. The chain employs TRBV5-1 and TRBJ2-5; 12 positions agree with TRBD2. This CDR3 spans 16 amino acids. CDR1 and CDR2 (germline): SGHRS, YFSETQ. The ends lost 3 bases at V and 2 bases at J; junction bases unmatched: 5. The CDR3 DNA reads TGCGCCAGCAGCTCGTCTAGCGGGGGGGTACAAGAGACCCAGTACTTC. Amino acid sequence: CASSSSSGGVQETQYF. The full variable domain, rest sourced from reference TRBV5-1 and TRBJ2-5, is KAGVTQTPRYLIKTRGQQVTLSCSPISGHRSVSWYQQTPGQGLQFLFEYFSETQRNKGNFPGRFSGRQFSNSRSEMNVSTLELGDSALYLCASSSSSGGVQETQYFGPGTRLLVL.

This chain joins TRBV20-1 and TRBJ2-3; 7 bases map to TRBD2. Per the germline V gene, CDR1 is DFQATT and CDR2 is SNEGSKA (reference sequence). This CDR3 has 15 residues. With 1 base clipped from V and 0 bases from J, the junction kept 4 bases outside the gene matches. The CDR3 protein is CSARVFGGSTDTQYF. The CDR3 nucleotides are TGCAGTGCTAGAGTTTTCGGGGGGAGCACAGATACGCAGTATTTT.

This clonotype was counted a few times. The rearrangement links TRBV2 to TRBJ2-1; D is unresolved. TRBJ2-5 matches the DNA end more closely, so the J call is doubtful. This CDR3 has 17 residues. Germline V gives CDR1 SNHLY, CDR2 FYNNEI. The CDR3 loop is CASSEGAGFLTQETQYF. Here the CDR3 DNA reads TGTGCCAGCAGTGAAGGAGCAGGATTCCTTACGCAAGAGACCCAGTACTTC.

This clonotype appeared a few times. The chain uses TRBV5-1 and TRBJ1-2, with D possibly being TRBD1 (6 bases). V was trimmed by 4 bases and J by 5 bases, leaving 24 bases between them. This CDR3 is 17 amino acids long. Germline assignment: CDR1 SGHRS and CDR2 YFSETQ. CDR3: CASSLGGGQSVRYGYTF. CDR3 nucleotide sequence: TGCGCCAGCAGCCTTGGGGGAGGACAGTCGGTTCGGTATGGCTACACCTTC.

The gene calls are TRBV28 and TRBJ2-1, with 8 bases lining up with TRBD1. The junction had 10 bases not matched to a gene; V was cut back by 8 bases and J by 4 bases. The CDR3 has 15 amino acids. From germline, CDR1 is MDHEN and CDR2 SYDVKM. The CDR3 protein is CASFTQGAGYNEQFF. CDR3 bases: TGTGCCAGCTTTACTCAGGGGGCGGGGTACAATGAGCAGTTCTTC.

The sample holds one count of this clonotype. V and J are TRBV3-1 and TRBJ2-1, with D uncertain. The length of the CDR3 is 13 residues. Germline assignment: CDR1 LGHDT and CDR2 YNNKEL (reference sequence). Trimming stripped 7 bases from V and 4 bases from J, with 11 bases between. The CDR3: CASISPGYNEQFF. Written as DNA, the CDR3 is TGTGCCAGCATCTCCCCCGGTTACAATGAGCAGTTCTTC.

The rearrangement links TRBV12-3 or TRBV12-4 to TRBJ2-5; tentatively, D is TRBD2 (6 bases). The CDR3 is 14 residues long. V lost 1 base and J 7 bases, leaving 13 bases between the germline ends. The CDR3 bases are TGTGCCAGCAGTTTAGAACTAGCCGGCGTGACCCAGTACTTC. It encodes CASSLELAGVTQYF.

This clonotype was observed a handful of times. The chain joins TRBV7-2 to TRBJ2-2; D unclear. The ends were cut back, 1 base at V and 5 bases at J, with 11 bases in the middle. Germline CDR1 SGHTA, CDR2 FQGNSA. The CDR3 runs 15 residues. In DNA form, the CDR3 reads TGTGCCAGCAGCTTAGTGTCGTCGTTAACCGGGGAGCTGTTTTTT. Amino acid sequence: CASSLVSSLTGELFF.

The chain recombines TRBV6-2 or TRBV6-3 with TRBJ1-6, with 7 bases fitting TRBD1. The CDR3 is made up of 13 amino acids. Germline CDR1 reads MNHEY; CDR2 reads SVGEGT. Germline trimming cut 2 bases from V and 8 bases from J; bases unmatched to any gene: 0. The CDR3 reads CASSYGTDSPLHF. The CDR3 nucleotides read TGTGCCAGCAGTTACGGGACAGATTCACCCCTCCACTTT.

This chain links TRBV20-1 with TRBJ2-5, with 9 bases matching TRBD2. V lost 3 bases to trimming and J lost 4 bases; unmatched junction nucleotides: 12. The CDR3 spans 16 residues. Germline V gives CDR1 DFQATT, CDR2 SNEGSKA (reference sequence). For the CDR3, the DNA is TGCAGTGCTAGTTCCAGCGGGGGGCCCCTGAGAGAGACCCAGTACTTC. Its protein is CSASSSGGPLRETQYF.

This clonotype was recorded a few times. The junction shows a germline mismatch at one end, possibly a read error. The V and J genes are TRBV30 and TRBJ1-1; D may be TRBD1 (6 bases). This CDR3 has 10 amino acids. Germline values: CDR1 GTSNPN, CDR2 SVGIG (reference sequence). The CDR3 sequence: CAWRGYRAGF. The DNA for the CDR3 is TGTGCCTGGAGGGGATACAGGGCCGGCTTT.

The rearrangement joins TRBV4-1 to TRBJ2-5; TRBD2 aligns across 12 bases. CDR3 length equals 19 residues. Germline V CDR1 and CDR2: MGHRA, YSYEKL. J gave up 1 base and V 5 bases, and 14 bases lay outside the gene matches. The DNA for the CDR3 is TGCGCCAGCAGCTCCTCTCCGGCGACTAGCGGGGGAACCCAAGAGACCCAGTACTTC. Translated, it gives CASSSSPATSGGTQETQYF.

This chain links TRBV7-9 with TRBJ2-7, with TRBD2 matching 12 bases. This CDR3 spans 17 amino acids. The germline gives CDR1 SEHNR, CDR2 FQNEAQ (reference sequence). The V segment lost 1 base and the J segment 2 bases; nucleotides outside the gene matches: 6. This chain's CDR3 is CASSLVLTSGRTYEQYF. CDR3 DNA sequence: TGTGCCAGCAGCTTAGTTTTGACTAGCGGGAGAACCTACGAGCAGTACTTC. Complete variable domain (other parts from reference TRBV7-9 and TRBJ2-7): DTGVSQNPRHKITKRGQNVTFRCDPISEHNRLYWYRQTLGQGPEFLTYFQNEAQLEKSRLLSDRFSAERPKGSFSTLEIQRTEQGDSAMYLCASSLVLTSGRTYEQYFGPGTRLTVT.

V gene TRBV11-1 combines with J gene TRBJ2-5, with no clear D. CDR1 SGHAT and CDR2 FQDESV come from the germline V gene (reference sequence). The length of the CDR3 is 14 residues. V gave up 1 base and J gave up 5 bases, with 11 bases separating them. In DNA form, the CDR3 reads TGTGCCAGCAGCTTAGGACCCAGCAGGGAGACCCAGTACTTC. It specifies CASSLGPSRETQYF.